Below, one T cell receptor (beta chain) is given with its context. The antigen is not known. This entry belongs to a study of vaccination effects on CD4 cells after COVID-19. Study at large: Of the BNT162b2 and mRNA-1273 vaccines, participants received two doses of one or the other.

Prior to sequencing, the ViraFEST assay stimulated PBMC with viral peptide pools, which expanded the antigen-specific CD4+ T cells. CD4+ T cell isolation took place after approximately 11 days of culture. Previously uninfected by SARS-CoV-2, the vaccine recipients also showed negative nucleocapsid antibodies. Half the medium was swapped for IL-2 medium on days 3 and 7. Method: immunoSEQ multiplex PCR; TCRdb's copy keeps in-frame clones and lacks some. The sample includes tens of thousands of clones, more than 60% of them seen just once. Source: CD4+ T cells from PBMCs cultured with HCoV-OC43 spike peptides, taken before COVID-19 vaccination. Specified subset: HCoV-OC43 spike overlapping peptide pool stimulation. This TCR derives from a human donor who received a COVID-19 vaccine.

The DNA of the CDR3 is TGTGCCAGCAGCTTAGGCAGCCGCAATCAGCCCCAGCATTTT. It is translated as CASSLGSRNQPQHF. The chain couples TRBV7-8 to TRBJ1-5; D is unclear. The CDR3 extends over 14 amino acids. CDR1 and CDR2 from the germline V gene are SGHVS and FQNEAQ. Trimming took 1 base from V and 2 from J, leaving 6 bases between them.